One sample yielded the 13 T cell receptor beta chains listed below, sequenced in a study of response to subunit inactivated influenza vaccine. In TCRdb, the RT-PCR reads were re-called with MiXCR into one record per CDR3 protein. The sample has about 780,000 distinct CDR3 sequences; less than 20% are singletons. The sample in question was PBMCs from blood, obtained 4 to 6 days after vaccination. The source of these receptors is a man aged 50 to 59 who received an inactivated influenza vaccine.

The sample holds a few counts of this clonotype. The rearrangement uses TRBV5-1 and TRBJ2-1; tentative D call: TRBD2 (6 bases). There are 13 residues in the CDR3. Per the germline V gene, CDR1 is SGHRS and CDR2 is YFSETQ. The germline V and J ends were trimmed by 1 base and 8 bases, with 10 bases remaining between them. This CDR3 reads CASSLFSGDEQFF. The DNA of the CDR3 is TGCGCCAGCAGCTTGTTTTCGGGGGATGAGCAGTTCTTC.

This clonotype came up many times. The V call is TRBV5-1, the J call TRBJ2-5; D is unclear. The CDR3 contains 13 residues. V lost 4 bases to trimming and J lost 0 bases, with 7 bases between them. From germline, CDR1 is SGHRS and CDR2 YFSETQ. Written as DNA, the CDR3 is TGCGCCAGCAGCCCCGAGGACCAAGAGACCCAGTACTTC. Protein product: CASSPEDQETQYF.

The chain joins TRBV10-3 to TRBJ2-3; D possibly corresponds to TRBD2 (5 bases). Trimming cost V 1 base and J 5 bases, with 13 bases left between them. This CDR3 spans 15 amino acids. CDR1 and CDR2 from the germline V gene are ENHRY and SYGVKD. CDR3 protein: CAISEWETGKDTQYF. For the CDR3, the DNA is TGTGCCATCAGTGAGTGGGAAACGGGGAAAGATACGCAGTATTTT.

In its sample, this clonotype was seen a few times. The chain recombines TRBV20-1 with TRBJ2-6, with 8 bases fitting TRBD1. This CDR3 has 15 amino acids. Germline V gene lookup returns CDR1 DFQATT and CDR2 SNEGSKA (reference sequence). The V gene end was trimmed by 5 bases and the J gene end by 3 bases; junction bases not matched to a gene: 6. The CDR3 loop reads CSAGRQGFGANVLTF. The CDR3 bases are TGCAGTGCTGGCCGACAGGGGTTTGGGGCCAACGTCCTGACTTTC.

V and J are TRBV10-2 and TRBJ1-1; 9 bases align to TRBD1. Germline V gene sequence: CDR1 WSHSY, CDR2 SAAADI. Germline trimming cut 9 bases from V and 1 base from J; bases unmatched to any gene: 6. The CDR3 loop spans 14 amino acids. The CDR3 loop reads CASGQGITNTEAFF. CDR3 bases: TGCGCCAGTGGACAGGGGATTACGAACACTGAAGCTTTCTTT.

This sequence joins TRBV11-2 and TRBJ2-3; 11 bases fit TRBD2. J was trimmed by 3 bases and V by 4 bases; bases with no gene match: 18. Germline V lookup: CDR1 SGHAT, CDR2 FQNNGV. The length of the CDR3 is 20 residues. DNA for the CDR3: TGTGCCAGCAGCTCCCCCCAAGCCCCTAGCGGGGGGATAAGGACAGATACGCAGTATTTT. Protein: CASSSPQAPSGGIRTDTQYF.

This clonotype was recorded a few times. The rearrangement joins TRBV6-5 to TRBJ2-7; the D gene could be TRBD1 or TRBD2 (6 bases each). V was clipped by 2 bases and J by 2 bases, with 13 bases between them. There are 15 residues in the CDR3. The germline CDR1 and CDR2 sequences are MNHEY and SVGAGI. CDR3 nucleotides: TGTGCCAGCAGTTACAGGGGGGACGGTGCCTACGAGCAGTACTTC. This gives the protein CASSYRGDGAYEQYF.

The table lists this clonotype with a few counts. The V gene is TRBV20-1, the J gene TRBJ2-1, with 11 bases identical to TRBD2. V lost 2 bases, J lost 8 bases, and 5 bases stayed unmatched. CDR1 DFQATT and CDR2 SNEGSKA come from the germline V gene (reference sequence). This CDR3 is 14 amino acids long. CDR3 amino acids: CSARIAGGSYEQFF. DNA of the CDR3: TGCAGTGCTAGAATAGCGGGAGGGTCTTATGAGCAGTTCTTC.

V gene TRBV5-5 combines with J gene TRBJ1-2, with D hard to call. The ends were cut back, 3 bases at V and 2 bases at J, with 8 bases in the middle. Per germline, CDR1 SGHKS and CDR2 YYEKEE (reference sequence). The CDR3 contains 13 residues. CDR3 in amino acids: CASSSSGNYGYTF. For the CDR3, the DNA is TGTGCCAGCAGCTCCTCAGGAAACTATGGCTACACCTTC. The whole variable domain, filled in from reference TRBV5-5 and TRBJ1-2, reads DAGVTQSPTHLIKTRGQQVTLRCSPISGHKSVSWYQQVLGQGPQFIFQYYEKEERGRGNFPDRFSARQFPNYSSELNVNALLLGDSALYLCASSSSGNYGYTFGSGTRLTVV.

CDR3 protein: CASSLARVGDTQYF. The CDR3 bases are TGTGCCAGCAGCTTAGCCAGGGTTGGAGATACGCAGTATTTT. The gene calls are TRBV7-8 and TRBJ2-3; D may be TRBD1 (5 bases). The CDR3 extends over 14 amino acids. Germline V gene lookup returns CDR1 SGHVS and CDR2 FQNEAQ. Trimming shortened V by 0 bases and J by 5 bases, and 9 bases separated the two germline ends.

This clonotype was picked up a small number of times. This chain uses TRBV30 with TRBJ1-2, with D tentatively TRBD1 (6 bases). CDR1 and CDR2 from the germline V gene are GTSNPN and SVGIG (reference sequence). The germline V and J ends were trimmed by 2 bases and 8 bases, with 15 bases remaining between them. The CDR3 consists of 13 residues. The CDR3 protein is CAWSKPGAGGYTF. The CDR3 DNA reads TGTGCCTGGAGTAAGCCGGGGGCGGGAGGCTACACCTTC.

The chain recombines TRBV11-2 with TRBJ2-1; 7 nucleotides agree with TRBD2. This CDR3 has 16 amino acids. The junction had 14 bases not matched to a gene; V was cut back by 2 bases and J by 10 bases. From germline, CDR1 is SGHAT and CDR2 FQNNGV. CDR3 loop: CASSLSAGEMSVEQFF. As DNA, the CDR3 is TGTGCCAGCAGCTTAAGCGCGGGGGAGATGTCAGTGGAGCAGTTCTTC.

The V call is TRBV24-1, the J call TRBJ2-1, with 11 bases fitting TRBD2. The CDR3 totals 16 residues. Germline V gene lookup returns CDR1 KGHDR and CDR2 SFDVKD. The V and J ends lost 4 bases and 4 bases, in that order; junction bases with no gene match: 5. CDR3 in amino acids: CATSDPTSGDYNEQFF. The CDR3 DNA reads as TGTGCCACCAGTGACCCGACTAGCGGGGATTACAATGAGCAGTTCTTC.